This paragraph reports one T cell receptor beta chain. This receptor's antigen is unknown. No much larger clone is present one base from it, and per-base qualities are unavailable. Distinct nucleotide sequences in the sample also encode this CDR3. This entry belongs to a study of blood T cell repertoires in COVID-19 (dated by TCRdb to 2018 to 2020). Regarding the complete study: Samples covering the acute and convalescent phases of COVID-19 were provided by collaborators in the United States, Italy and Spain. Nearly every sample came with metadata listing a de-identified subject ID, COVID-19 status, age in years and sex. Deeply sampled blood TCRbeta repertoires from subjects exposed to, actively infected with, or recovered from COVID-19 were included in the dataset. Samples came from the ongoing ImmuneRACE study (first 160 participants) plus 1,254 subjects from 6 global collaborators. Where HLA class I and class II types were available, the types were taken from metadata supplied by the sample provider, not from assay-based typing. The repertoires were made available in a free public database intended to serve as a resource for research on the immune response to SARS-CoV-2. The material from the prospective study consisted of cDNA or gDNA derived from T cells, B-cell-depleted T cells, or PBMCs.

Whole blood was collected in K2EDTA tubes by collaborating institutions according to the institutions' own protocols. Collaborator samples were shipped for TCRbeta analysis as frozen whole blood, isolated PBMCs, or DNA extracted from either sample type. TCRbeta CDR3 regions were amplified from genomic DNA using the immunoSEQ Assay, a bias-controlled multiplex PCR. The study's own analysis went as follows. The number of nucleated cells in each sample was estimated by amplification of reference gene primers within the assay. Sequence reads were collapsed and filtered to measure the absolute abundance of every unique TCRbeta CDR3 rearrangement. For each sample, productive Simpson clonality was calculated as the square root of Simpson's diversity index across productive rearrangements. The table was pulled from immuneACCESS by TCRdb, which kept in-frame rearrangements only. Such tables lose some clones; where checked, under half of the loss comes from unresolved V genes, and the rest has no known cause. V and J calls and clone size are given by that table; D and trimming were obtained from the DNA. Recorded for this sample are 300,000 or so clones; approximately 90% of them occurred a single time. Approximately 3.3% of the sample lies in the top ten.

Results the study describes overall, beyond this receptor: The amount of clinical and demographic metadata varied by source and participant and was provided uncurated.

Here V drops 3 bases and J drops 7 bases, and the junction holds 4 bases not matched to any gene. From cysteine to phenylalanine, the CDR3 is 15 amino acids long. Only the CDR3 part of the read is kept: 45 bases, read in frame from the first base. CDR1 and CDR2 are drawn from the germline V gene: SNHLY, FYNNEI. The sequence came from a woman between 40 and 55 years old with acute or convalescent COVID-19. The sequencing sample was made of peripheral blood. The rearrangement joined TRBV2 to TRBJ2-4, with TRBD1 matching 12 junction bases. In nucleotides, the sequence is TGTGCCAGCAGTGAGGGACAGGGGGCGCGGAACATTCAGTACTTC. This is translated as CASSEGQGARNIQYF.